Given below is one T cell receptor beta chain in context. The data stem from a study of blood T cell repertoires in COVID-19. The V gene end was trimmed by 7 bases and the J gene end by 7 bases; junction bases not matched to a gene: 9. The CDR3 sequence is 14 residues long. The germline gives CDR1 SGHVS, CDR2 FQNEAQ. Repertoires were generated with immunoSEQ multiplex PCR, while TCRdb's copy carries only in-frame clones and drops some. Of 180,000 or so clones listed, around 88% are singletons. This receptor was identified in a woman aged 25 to 45 who had recovered from COVID-19. The chain recombines TRBV7-8 with TRBJ1-4; 7 bases map to TRBD1. The sequencing input was PBMCs or T cells enriched from blood (not recorded which). The CDR3 reads CASTQGGVSEKLFF. Written as DNA, the CDR3 is TGTGCCAGCACCCAAGGGGGCGTCTCTGAAAAACTGTTTTTT. Full variable domain (outside the CDR3, taken from reference TRBV7-8 and TRBJ1-4): GAGVSQSPRYKVAKRGQDVALRCDPISGHVSLFWYQQALGQGPEFLTYFQNEAQLDKSGLPSDRFFAERPEGSVSTLKIQRTQQEDSAVYLCASTQGGVSEKLFFGSGTQLSVL.